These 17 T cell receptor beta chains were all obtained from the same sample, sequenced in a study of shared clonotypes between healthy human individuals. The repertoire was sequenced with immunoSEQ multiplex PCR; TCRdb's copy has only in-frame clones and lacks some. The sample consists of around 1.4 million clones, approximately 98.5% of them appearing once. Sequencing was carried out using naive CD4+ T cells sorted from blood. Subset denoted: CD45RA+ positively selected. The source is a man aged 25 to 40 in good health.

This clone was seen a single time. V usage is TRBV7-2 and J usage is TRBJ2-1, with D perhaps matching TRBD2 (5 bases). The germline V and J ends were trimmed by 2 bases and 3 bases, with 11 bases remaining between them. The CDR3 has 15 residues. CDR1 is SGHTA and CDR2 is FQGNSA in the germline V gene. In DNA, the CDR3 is TGTGCCAGCAGCTTAAGCGGCGCGAGCTACAATGAGCAGTTCTTC. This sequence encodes CASSLSGASYNEQFF.

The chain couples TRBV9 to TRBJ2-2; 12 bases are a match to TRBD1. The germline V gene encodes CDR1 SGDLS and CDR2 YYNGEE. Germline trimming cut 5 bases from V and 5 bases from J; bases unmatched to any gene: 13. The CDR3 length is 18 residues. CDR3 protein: CASSSWDRGPTWTGELFF. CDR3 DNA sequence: TGTGCCAGCAGTTCCTGGGACAGGGGGCCAACATGGACCGGGGAGCTGTTTTTT. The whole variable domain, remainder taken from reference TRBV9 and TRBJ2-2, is DSGVTQTPKHLITATGQRVTLRCSPRSGDLSVYWYQQSLDQGLQFLIQYYNGEERAKGNILERFSAQQFPDLHSELNLSSLELGDSALYFCASSSWDRGPTWTGELFFGEGSRLTVL.

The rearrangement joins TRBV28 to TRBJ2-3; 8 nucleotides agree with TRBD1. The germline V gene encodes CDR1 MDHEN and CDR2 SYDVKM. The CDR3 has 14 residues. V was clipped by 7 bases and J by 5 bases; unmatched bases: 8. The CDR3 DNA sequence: TGTGCCAGCAAACAGGGGGGCCGTAGAGATACGCAGTATTTT. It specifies CASKQGGRRDTQYF.

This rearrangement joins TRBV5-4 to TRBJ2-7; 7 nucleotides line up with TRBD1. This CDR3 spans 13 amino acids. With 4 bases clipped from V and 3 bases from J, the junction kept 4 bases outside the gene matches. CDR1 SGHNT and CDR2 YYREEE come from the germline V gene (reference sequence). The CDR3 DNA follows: TGTGCCAGCAGCCTAAGACAGGGCTACGAGCAGTACTTC. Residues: CASSLRQGYEQYF.

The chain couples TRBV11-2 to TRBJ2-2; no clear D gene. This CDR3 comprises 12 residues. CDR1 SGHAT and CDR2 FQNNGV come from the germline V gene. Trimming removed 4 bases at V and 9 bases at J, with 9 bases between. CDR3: CASSSLGRELFF. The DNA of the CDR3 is TGTGCCAGCAGCTCCCTCGGCAGGGAGCTGTTTTTT.

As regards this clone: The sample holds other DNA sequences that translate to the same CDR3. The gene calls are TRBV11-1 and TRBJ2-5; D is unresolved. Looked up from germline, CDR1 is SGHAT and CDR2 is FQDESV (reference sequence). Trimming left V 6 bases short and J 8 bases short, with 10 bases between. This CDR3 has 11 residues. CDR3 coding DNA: TGTGCCAGCAGTTTAATTGAAACCCAGTACTTC. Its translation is CASSLIETQYF.

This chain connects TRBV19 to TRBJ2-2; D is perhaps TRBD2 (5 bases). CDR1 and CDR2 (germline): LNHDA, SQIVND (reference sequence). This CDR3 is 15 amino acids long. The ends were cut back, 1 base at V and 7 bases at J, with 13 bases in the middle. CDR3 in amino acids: CASSIALAGIGELFF. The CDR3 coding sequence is TGTGCCAGTAGTATAGCCCTAGCAGGAATCGGGGAGCTGTTTTTT. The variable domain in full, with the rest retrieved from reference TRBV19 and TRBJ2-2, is DGGITQSPKYLFRKEGQNVTLSCEQNLNHDAMYWYRQDPGQGLRLIYYSQIVNDFQKGDIAEGYSVSREKKESFPLTVTSAQKNPTAFYLCASSIALAGIGELFFGEGSRLTVL.

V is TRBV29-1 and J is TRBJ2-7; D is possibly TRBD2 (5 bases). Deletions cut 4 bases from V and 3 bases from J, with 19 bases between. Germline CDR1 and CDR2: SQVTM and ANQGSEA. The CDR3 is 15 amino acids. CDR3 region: CSVALPERGNYEQYF. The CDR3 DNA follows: TGCAGCGTTGCTCTGCCGGAGAGAGGGAACTACGAGCAGTACTTC.

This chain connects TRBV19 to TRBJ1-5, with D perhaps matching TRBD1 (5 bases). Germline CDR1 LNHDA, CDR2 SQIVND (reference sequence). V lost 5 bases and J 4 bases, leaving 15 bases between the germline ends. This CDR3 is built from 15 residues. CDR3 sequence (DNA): TGTGCCAGTAGTGTGGGGACCCCACGTAATCAGCCCCAGCATTTT. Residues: CASSVGTPRNQPQHF.

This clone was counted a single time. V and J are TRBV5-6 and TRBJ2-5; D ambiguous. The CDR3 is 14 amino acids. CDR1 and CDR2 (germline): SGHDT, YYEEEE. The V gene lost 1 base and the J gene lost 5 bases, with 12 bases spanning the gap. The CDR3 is CASSLRFSLETQYF. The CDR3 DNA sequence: TGTGCCAGCAGCTTGCGCTTCAGTCTCGAGACCCAGTACTTC.

CDR3 sequence: CATSRDQGAVSGANVLTF. The DNA for the CDR3 is TGTGCCACCAGCAGAGATCAGGGGGCGGTGTCTGGGGCCAACGTCCTGACTTTC. The genes are TRBV15 and TRBJ2-6; 8 positions match TRBD1. The germline V gene has CDR1 LNHNV and CDR2 YYDKDF (reference sequence). The CDR3 runs to 18 residues. V dropped 0 bases and J dropped 1; count of bases not matched to a gene: 5. The full variable domain, with the rest looked up from reference TRBV15 and TRBJ2-6, is DAMVIQNPRYQVTQFGKPVTLSCSQTLNHNVMYWYQQKSSQAPKLLFHYYDKDFNNEADTPDNFQSRRPNTSFCFLDIRSPGLGDTAMYLCATSRDQGAVSGANVLTFGAGSRLTVL.

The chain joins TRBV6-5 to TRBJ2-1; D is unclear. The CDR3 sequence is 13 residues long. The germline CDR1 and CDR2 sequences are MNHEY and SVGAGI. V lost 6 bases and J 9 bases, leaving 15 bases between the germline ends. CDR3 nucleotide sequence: TGTGCCAGCAGCACCACGCCCCGCAGTGAGCAGTTCTTC. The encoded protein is CASSTTPRSEQFF.

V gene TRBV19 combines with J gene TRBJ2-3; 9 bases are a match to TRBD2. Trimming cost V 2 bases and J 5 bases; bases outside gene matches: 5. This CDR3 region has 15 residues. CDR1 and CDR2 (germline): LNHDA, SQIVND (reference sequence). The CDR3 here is CASSILAGLQDTQYF. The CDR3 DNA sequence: TGTGCCAGTAGTATACTAGCGGGGCTTCAAGATACGCAGTATTTT.

The DNA of the CDR3 is TGTGCCAGCAGCGTATCCCCGGCGGAAAAGAATGAGCAGTTCTTC. The encoded protein is CASSVSPAEKNEQFF. The V and J genes are TRBV9 and TRBJ2-1, with unresolved D. V was pared by 1 base and J by 7 bases, with 15 bases between. This CDR3 contains 15 residues. CDR1 is SGDLS and CDR2 is YYNGEE in the germline V gene.

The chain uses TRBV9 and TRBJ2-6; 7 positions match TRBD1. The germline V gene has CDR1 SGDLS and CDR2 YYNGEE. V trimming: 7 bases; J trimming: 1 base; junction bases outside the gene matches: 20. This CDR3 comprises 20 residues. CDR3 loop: CASAPSLLQGVISGANVLTF. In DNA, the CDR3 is TGTGCCAGCGCCCCTTCCCTTCTGCAGGGGGTTATTTCTGGGGCCAACGTCCTGACTTTC.

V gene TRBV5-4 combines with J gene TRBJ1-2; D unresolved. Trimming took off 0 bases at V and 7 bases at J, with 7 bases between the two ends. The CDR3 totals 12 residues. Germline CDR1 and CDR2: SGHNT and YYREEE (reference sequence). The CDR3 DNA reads TGTGCCAGCAGCTTGGTCGGGAGTGGCTACACCTTC. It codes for CASSLVGSGYTF.

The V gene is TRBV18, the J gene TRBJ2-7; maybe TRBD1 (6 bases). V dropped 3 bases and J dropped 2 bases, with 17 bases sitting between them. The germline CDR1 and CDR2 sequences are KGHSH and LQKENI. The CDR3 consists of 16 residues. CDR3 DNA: TGTGCCAGCTCACCGTCCGGGACAATTCTCCCCTACGAGCAGTACTTC. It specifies CASSPSGTILPYEQYF.